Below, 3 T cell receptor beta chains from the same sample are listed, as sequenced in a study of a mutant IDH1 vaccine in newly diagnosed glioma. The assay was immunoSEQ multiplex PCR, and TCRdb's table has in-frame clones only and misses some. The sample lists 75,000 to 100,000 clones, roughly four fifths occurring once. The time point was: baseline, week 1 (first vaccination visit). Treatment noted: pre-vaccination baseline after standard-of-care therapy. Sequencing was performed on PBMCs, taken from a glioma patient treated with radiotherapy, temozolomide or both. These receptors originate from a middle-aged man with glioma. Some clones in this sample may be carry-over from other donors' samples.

This CDR3 is CASSQRHDGGTEAFF. The DNA of the CDR3 is TGCGCCAGCAGCCAAAGACACGACGGTGGCACTGAAGCTTTCTTT. The chain combines TRBV4-1 with TRBJ1-1; D is ambiguous. The CDR3 sequence is 15 residues long. Germline lookup yields CDR1 MGHRA and CDR2 YSYEKL. V was cut by 2 bases and J by 4 bases, with 14 bases left in between.

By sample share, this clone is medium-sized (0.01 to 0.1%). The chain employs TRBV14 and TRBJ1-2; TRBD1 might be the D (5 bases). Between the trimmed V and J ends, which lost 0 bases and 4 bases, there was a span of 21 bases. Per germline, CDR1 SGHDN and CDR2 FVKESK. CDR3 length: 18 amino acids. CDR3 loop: CASSQDFWAGNFLYGYTF. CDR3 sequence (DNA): TGTGCCAGCAGCCAAGACTTTTGGGCAGGGAACTTCCTCTATGGCTACACCTTC.

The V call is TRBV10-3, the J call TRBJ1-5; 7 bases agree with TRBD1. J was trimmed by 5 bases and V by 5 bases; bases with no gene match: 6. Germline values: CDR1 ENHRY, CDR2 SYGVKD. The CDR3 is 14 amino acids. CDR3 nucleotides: TGTGCCATCAGTCCAGGGGGGCGAGATCAGCCCCAGCATTTT. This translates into CAISPGGRDQPQHF.